Sequencing of this TCR beta chain was carried out in a study of cytomegalovirus exposure and HLA in healthy donors. This CDR3 is built from 16 residues. Germline CDR1 and CDR2: SGDLS and YYNGEE. Trimming removed 0 bases from V and 2 bases from J; junction bases left unmatched: 4. The PCR ran on 60 Vbeta and 13 Jbeta primers. The table came from immunoSEQ multiplex PCR; TCRdb's copy has only in-frame clones and leaves some out. This table has roughly 200,000 clones, roughly 80% appearing once. The chain combines TRBV9 with TRBJ2-3; 9 nucleotides agree with TRBD1. The TCR was taken from a man aged 30-40 years in good health and CMV-seronegative. Specimen: PBMCs. The CDR3 nucleotides are TGTGCCAGCAGCGTAGAGGGGACAGGGATCACAGATACGCAGTATTTT. It specifies CASSVEGTGITDTQYF.